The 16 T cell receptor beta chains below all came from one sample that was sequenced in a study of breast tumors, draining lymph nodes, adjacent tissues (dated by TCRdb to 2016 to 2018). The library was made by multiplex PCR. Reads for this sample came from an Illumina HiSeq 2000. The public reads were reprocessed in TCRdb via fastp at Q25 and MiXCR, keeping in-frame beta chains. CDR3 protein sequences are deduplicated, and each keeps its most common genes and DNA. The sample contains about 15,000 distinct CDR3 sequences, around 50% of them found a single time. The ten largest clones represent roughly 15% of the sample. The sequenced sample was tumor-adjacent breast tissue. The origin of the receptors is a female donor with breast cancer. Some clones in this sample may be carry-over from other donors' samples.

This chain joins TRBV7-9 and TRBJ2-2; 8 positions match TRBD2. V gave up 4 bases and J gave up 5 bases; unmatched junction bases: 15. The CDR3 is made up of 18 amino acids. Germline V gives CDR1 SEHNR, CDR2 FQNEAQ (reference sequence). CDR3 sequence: CASSWTLAGRRGTGELFF. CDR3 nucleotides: TGTGCCAGCAGCTGGACCCTAGCGGGTCGGAGGGGGACCGGGGAGCTGTTTTTT. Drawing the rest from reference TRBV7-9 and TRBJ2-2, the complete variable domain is DTGVSQNPRHKITKRGQNVTFRCDPISEHNRLYWYRQTLGQGPEFLTYFQNEAQLEKSRLLSDRFSAERPKGSFSTLEIQRTEQGDSAMYLCASSWTLAGRRGTGELFFGEGSRLTVL.

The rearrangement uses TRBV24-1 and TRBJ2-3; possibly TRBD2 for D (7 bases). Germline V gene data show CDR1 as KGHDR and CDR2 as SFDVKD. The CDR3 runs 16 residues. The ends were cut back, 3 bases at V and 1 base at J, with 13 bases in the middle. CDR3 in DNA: TGTGCCACCAGTGATGGACGGGGGGCCGGCACAGATACGCAGTATTTT. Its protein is CATSDGRGAGTDTQYF.

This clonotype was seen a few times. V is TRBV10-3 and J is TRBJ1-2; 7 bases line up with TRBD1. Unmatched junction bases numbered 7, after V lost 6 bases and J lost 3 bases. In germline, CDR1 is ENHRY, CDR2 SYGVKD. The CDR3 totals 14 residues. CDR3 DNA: TGTGCCATCAGGACAGGGTCGTACGACTATGGCTACACCTTC. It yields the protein CAIRTGSYDYGYTF.

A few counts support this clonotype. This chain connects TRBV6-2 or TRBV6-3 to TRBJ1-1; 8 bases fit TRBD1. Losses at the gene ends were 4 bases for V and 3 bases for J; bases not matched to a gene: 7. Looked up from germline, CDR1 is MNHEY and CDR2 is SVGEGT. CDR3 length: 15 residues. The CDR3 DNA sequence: TGTGCCAGCAGTTCGAGACAGGGGTGGGACACTGAAGCTTTCTTT. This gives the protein CASSSRQGWDTEAFF.

The CDR3 DNA is TGTGCCAGCAGCGGGACTAGCGGGGGGGTGTTTTTT. The encoded protein is CASSGTSGGVFF. J is TRBJ1-4 and V is TRBV7-9, with D tentatively TRBD1 (5 bases). CDR1 SEHNR and CDR2 FQNEAQ come from the germline V gene (reference sequence). This CDR3 contains 12 residues. V lost 5 bases, J lost 15 bases, and 16 bases lay in between.

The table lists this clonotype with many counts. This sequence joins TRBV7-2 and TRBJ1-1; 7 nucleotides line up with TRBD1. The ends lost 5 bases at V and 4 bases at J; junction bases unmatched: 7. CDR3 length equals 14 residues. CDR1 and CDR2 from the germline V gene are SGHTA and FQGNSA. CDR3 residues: CASSLNRGGTEAFF. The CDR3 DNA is TGTGCCAGCAGCCTGAACAGGGGTGGCACTGAAGCTTTCTTT. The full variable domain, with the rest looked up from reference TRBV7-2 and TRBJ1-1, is GAGVSQSPSNKVTEKGKDVELRCDPISGHTALYWYRQSLGQGLEFLIYFQGNSAPDKSGLPSDRFSAERTGGSVSTLTIQRTQQEDSAVYLCASSLNRGGTEAFFGQGTRLTVV.

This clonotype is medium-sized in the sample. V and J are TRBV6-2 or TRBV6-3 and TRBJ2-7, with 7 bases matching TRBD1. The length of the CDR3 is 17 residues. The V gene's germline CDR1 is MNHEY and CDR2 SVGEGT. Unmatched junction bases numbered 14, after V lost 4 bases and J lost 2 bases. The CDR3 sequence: CASSLLLGGAGTYEQYF. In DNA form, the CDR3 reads TGTGCCAGCAGTTTGCTATTAGGGGGCGCCGGAACCTACGAGCAGTACTTC.

The DNA of the CDR3 is TGTGCCAGCAGACTAGCGGGAGTAGTAGATACGCAGTATTTT. This encodes CASRLAGVVDTQYF. This chain connects TRBV10-3 to TRBJ2-3; 12 bases are a match to TRBD2. The germline V gene encodes CDR1 ENHRY and CDR2 SYGVKD. The CDR3 is made up of 14 amino acids. Losses at the gene ends were 10 bases for V and 5 bases for J; bases not matched to a gene: 7.

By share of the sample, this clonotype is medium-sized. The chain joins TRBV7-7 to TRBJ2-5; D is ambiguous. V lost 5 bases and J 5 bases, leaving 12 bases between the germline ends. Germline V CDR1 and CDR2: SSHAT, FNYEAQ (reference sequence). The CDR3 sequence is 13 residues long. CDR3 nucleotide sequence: TGTGCCAGCAGCGTCACAGTGGGGGAGACCCAGTACTTC. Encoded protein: CASSVTVGETQYF.

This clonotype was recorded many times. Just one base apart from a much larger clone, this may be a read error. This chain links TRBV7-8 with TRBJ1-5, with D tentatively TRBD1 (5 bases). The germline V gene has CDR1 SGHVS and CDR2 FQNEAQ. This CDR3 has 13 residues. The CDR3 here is CASSLGGDQPRHF. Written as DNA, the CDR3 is TGTGCCAGCAGCTTAGGAGGGGATCAGCCCCGGCATTTT.

DNA for the CDR3: TGTGCCAGCAGTCTTCCCATCCGTACTAGCAGTGGCACCGGGACAGCCTACGAGCAGTACTTC. Protein product: CASSLPIRTSSGTGTAYEQYF. The chain joins TRBV6-6 to TRBJ2-7; D might be TRBD1 (7 bases). The CDR3 spans 21 residues. V was shortened by 5 bases and J by 2 bases, with 34 bases between the two germline ends. Germline V gives CDR1 MNHNY, CDR2 SVGAGI (reference sequence).

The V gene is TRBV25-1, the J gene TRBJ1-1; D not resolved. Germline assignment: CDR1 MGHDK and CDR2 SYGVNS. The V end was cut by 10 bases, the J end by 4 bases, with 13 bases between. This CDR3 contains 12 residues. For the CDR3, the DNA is TGTGCCACCGAAGACCGTGGCACTGAAGCTTTCTTT. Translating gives CATEDRGTEAFF.

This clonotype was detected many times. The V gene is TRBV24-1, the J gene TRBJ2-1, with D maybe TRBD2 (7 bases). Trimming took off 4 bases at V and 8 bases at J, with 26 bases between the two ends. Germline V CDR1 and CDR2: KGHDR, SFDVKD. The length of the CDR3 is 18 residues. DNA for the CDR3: TGTGCCACCAGTGAGGACGGAAGCGGTCCAAGGGGGGGCGATGAGCAGTTCTTC. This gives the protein CATSEDGSGPRGGDEQFF.

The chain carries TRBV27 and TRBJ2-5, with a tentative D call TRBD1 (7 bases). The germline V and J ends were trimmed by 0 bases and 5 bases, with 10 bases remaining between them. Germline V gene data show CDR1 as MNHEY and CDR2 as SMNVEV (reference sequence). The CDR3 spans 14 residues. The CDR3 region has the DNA TGTGCCAGCAGTTTATCGGCAGGGGGGGAGACCCAGTACTTC. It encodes CASSLSAGGETQYF.

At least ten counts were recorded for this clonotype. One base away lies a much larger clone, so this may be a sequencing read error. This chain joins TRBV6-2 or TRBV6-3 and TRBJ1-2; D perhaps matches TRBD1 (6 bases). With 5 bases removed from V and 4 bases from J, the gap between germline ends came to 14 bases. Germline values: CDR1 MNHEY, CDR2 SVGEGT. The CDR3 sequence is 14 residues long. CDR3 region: CASSHSDRPYGYTF. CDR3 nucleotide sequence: TGTGCCAGCAGTCATTCCGACAGGCCCTATGGCTACACCTTC.

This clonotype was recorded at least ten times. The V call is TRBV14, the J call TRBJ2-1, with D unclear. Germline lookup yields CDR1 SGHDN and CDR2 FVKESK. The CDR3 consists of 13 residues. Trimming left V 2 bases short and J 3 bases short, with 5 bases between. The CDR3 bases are TGTGCCAGCAGCCAATTGATCTACAATGAGCAGTTCTTC. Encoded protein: CASSQLIYNEQFF.